These T cell receptor beta chains were read from a single sample in a study of CD8 T cells in ankylosing spondylitis. TCRdb processed the 5' RACE reads anew with MiXCR; each CDR3 protein has one entry. The table lists about 310,000 distinct CDR3 sequences, more than 20% of them singletons. The sample comprised blood, either unsorted or a sorted T cell fraction (not recorded which). These receptors were taken from a female donor with ankylosing spondylitis or in good health (not recorded which). Each CDR3 is given with its conserved first and last residue. The D gene is left open where the match is weak. Clone sizes are given selectively: once, few, many, or a class where the clone is expanded.

TRBJ2-7,-,TRBV7-2,-,13,CASSSRNTGPEYF,TGTGCCAGCAGCTCCCGGAACACGGGTCCGGAGTACTTC
TRBJ1-2,-,TRBV7-3,-,13,CASSLTTGYGYTF,TGTGCCAGCAGCTTAACGACAGGCTATGGCTACACCTTC
TRBJ1-6,TRBD1,TRBV6-1,few,13,CASSDREYSPLHF,TGTGCCAGCAGCGACAGGGAGTATTCACCCCTCCACTTT
TRBJ2-7,-,TRBV18,-,14,CASSPKGSSYEQYF,TGTGCCAGCTCACCTAAGGGGTCCTCCTACGAGCAGTACTTC
TRBJ2-5,-,TRBV7-2,few,13,CASSPMELETQYF,TGTGCCAGCAGCCCGATGGAACTAGAGACCCAGTACTTC
TRBJ2-1,TRBD1,TRBV6-2/TRBV6-3,many,15,CASSYRDRGHNEQFF,TGTGCCAGCAGTTACCGAGACAGGGGGCACAATGAGCAGTTCTTC
TRBJ2-2,TRBD1,TRBV20-1,-,14,CSARAQGDTGELFF,TGCAGTGCCAGGGCTCAGGGGGATACCGGGGAGCTGTTTTTT
TRBJ2-1,-,TRBV12-3/TRBV12-4,many,13,CASSLGAYNEQFF,TGTGCCAGCAGTTTAGGGGCTTACAATGAGCAGTTCTTC
TRBJ2-1,-,TRBV14,once,14,CASRLHGGYNEQFF,TGTGCCAGCAGGCTTCATGGCGGCTACAATGAGCAGTTCTTC
TRBJ1-4,-,TRBV2,few,13,CATQWGRDEKLFF,TGTGCCACCCAATGGGGGAGGGATGAAAAACTGTTTTTT
TRBJ2-3,-,TRBV24-1,-,12,CATSSGTPRQYF,TGTGCCACCAGCTCCGGGACGCCAAGGCAGTATTTT
TRBJ2-7,TRBD1,TRBV3-1,-,17,CASSQDKLGRGSYEQYF,TGTGCCAGCAGCCAAGATAAATTGGGCAGGGGGTCCTACGAGCAGTACTTC
TRBJ2-1,-,TRBV20-1,-,16,CSARGQAAGSYNEQFF,TGCAGTGCTAGGGGCCAGGCTGCGGGCTCCTACAATGAGCAGTTCTTC
TRBJ2-1,-,TRBV20-1,many,13,CSAPKSSYNEQFF,TGCAGTGCCCCCAAAAGCTCCTACAATGAGCAGTTCTTC
TRBJ2-7,TRBD2,TRBV20-1,-,15,CSANPDSGAGDEQYF,TGCAGTGCTAACCCTGACAGCGGGGCCGGGGACGAGCAGTACTTC
TRBJ2-5,-,TRBV5-1,few,15,CASSSGPQGRETQYF,TGCGCCAGCAGCTCGGGGCCTCAGGGACGAGAGACCCAGTACTTC
TRBJ2-5,TRBD2,TRBV7-2,few,14,CASSLAAGQETQYF,TGTGCCAGCAGCTTAGCAGCGGGACAAGAGACCCAGTACTTC
TRBJ2-2,-,TRBV9,once,15,CASSVSTKGTGELFF,TGTGCCAGCAGCGTCTCCACTAAGGGTACCGGGGAGCTGTTTTTT
TRBJ2-1,-,TRBV12-3/TRBV12-4,few,16,CASSPSARTPNNEQFF,TGTGCCAGCAGCCCCTCGGCTAGAACCCCTAACAATGAGCAGTTCTTC
TRBJ2-5,TRBD1,TRBV7-2,-,14,CASSPTLTGETQYF,TGTGCCAGCAGCCCTACCTTGACAGGGGAGACCCAGTACTTC
TRBJ2-6,-,TRBV29-1,few,16,CSVEGQSSSGANVLTF,TGCAGCGTGGAAGGACAGTCCTCCTCTGGGGCCAACGTCCTGACTTTC
TRBJ2-1,-,TRBV12-5,-,15,CASGLVGGRPKEQFF,TGTGCTAGTGGTTTGGTTGGGGGGCGCCCGAAAGAGCAGTTCTTC
TRBJ2-7,TRBD1,TRBV6-1,few,14,CASSPGTATYEQYF,TGTGCCAGCAGCCCGGGGACAGCGACATACGAGCAGTACTTC
TRBJ1-5,-,TRBV2,many,14,CASSDRSSNQPQHF,TGTGCCAGCAGTGATAGGTCAAGTAATCAGCCCCAGCATTTT
TRBJ2-7,TRBD1,TRBV29-1,many,12,CSVEKGGDEQYF,TGCAGCGTTGAAAAAGGGGGCGACGAGCAGTACTTC
TRBJ2-1,TRBD2,TRBV4-3,-,16,CASSRTLADSYNEQFF,TGCGCCAGCAGCCGAACTCTAGCGGACTCCTACAATGAGCAGTTCTTC
TRBJ1-6,-,TRBV20-1,few,12,CSVGAGVSPLHF,TGCAGTGTCGGGGCAGGGGTATCACCCCTCCACTTT
TRBJ2-7,TRBD1,TRBV5-6,-,13,CASSLRDSYEQYF,TGTGCCAGCAGCTTGAGGGACAGCTACGAGCAGTACTTC
TRBJ1-5,-,TRBV20-1,medium-sized,12,CSAWTGNQPQHF,TGCAGTGCATGGACAGGCAATCAGCCCCAGCATTTT
TRBJ2-7,-,TRBV5-6,-,14,CASSLAKSPYEQYF,TGTGCCAGCAGCTTGGCCAAGTCTCCCTACGAGCAGTACTTC
TRBJ1-1,-,TRBV20-1,-,12,CSAWGKNTEAFF,TGCAGTGCCTGGGGCAAGAACACTGAAGCTTTCTTT
TRBJ2-2,-,TRBV6-5,-,17,CASSYSKGQRATGELFF,TGTGCCAGCAGTTACTCGAAGGGACAGCGGGCCACCGGGGAGCTGTTTTTT
TRBJ2-1,-,TRBV5-1,few,16,CASSSRGGASYNEQFF,TGCGCCAGCAGCTCGCGTGGGGGGGCGTCCTACAATGAGCAGTTCTTC
TRBJ2-7,-,TRBV7-2,-,14,CASSLDQPTYEQYF,TGTGCCAGCAGCTTAGATCAACCGACCTACGAGCAGTACTTC
TRBJ1-2,TRBD1,TRBV29-1,few,13,CSVPGQGGYGYTF,TGCAGCGTCCCCGGACAGGGAGGCTATGGCTACACCTTC
TRBJ2-5,TRBD2,TRBV12-3/TRBV12-4,-,15,CASSLRSGRMETQYF,TGTGCCAGCAGTTTACGTAGCGGGAGAATGGAGACCCAGTACTTC
TRBJ2-1,TRBD1,TRBV20-1,many,13,CSAKTGGWDEQFF,TGCAGTGCAAAGACAGGGGGCTGGGATGAGCAGTTCTTC
TRBJ2-5,-,TRBV5-1,few,14,CASAPPGIQETQYF,TGCGCCAGCGCTCCTCCCGGAATTCAAGAGACCCAGTACTTC
TRBJ2-1,-,TRBV6-2/TRBV6-3,-,14,CASSYGGRKNEQFF,TGTGCCAGCAGTTACGGAGGGAGGAAAAATGAGCAGTTCTTC
TRBJ2-7,TRBD2,TRBV20-1,many,16,CSARPPVRLAGGEQYF,TGCAGTGCTAGACCTCCGGTAAGACTAGCGGGAGGAGAGCAGTACTTC
TRBJ2-5,-,TRBV2,few,12,CAMADDGETQYF,TGTGCCATGGCGGACGATGGAGAGACCCAGTACTTC
TRBJ2-1,-,TRBV4-3,-,17,CASSPQDGRSSYNEQFF,TGCGCCAGCAGCCCTCAGGATGGCCGAAGCTCCTACAATGAGCAGTTCTTC
TRBJ2-7,TRBD2,TRBV5-1,few,17,CASSTGAPSGTSYEQYF,TGCGCCAGCAGCACTGGGGCACCTAGCGGGACCTCCTACGAGCAGTACTTC
TRBJ2-1,TRBD2,TRBV10-1,-,18,CASSGLAGEGRSYNEQFF,TGCGCCAGCAGTGGACTAGCGGGAGAAGGGAGATCCTACAATGAGCAGTTCTTC
TRBJ2-1,TRBD2,TRBV20-1,once,14,CSGGLAGAPGEQFF,TGCAGTGGGGGACTAGCGGGAGCCCCGGGTGAGCAGTTCTTC
TRBJ1-5,-,TRBV12-3/TRBV12-4,few,12,CASSSGNQPQHF,TGTGCCAGCAGTTCAGGGAATCAGCCCCAGCATTTT
TRBJ2-7,-,TRBV20-1,-,13,CSATRTEGLSEYF,TGCAGTGCAACCAGGACCGAGGGGCTCTCCGAGTACTTC
TRBJ2-3,-,TRBV20-1,-,15,CSALLGPRDTDTQYF,TGCAGTGCCCTCTTGGGCCCGCGGGACACAGATACGCAGTATTTT
TRBJ2-7,-,TRBV21-1,few,13,CASSKVASYEQYF,TGTGCCAGCAGCAAAGTCGCTAGCTACGAGCAGTACTTC
TRBJ2-2,-,TRBV7-9,-,16,CASSSPPGHLTGELFF,TGTGCCAGCAGCTCTCCGCCGGGACACCTCACCGGGGAGCTGTTTTTT
TRBJ1-4,TRBD1,TRBV11-1,-,14,CASSFGTGNEKLFF,TGTGCCAGCAGTTTCGGGACAGGGAATGAAAAACTGTTTTTT
TRBJ2-1,TRBD2,TRBV13,few,18,CASSPHPLAGGPTKKQFF,TGTGCCAGCAGCCCCCATCCGCTAGCGGGAGGACCTACGAAGAAGCAGTTCTTC
TRBJ2-6,-,TRBV11-2,-,16,CASSLDPQAGANVLTF,TGTGCCAGCAGCTTAGATCCCCAGGCTGGGGCCAACGTCCTGACTTTC
TRBJ2-1,-,TRBV20-1,-,14,CSATPSASYNEQFF,TGCAGTGCCACTCCTAGCGCCTCCTACAATGAGCAGTTCTTC
TRBJ2-2,-,TRBV5-4,-,14,CASSLGQGYGELFF,TGTGCCAGCAGCTTGGGGCAGGGGTACGGGGAGCTGTTTTTT
TRBJ1-2,TRBD1,TRBV20-1,few,15,CSVQQGASPSYGYTF,TGCAGTGTTCAGCAGGGGGCGAGTCCCTCCTATGGCTACACCTTC